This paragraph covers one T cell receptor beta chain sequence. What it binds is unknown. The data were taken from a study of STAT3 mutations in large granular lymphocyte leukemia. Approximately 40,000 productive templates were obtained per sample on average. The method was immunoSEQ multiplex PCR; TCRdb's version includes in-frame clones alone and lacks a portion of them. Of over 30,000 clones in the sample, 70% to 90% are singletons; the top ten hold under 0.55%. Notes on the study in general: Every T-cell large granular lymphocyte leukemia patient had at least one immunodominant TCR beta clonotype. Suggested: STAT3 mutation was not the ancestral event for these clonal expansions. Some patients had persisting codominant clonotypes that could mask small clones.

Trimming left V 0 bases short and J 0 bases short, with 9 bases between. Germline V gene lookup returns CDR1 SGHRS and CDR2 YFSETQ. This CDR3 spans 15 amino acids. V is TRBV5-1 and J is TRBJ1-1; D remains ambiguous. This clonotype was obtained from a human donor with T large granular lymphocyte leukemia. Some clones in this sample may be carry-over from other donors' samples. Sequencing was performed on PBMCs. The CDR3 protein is CASSLEAVMNTEAFF. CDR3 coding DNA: TGCGCCAGCAGCTTGGAAGCAGTCATGAACACTGAAGCTTTCTTT. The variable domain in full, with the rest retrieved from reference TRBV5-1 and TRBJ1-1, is KAGVTQTPRYLIKTRGQQVTLSCSPISGHRSVSWYQQTPGQGLQFLFEYFSETQRNKGNFPGRFSGRQFSNSRSEMNVSTLELGDSALYLCASSLEAVMNTEAFFGQGTRLTVV.